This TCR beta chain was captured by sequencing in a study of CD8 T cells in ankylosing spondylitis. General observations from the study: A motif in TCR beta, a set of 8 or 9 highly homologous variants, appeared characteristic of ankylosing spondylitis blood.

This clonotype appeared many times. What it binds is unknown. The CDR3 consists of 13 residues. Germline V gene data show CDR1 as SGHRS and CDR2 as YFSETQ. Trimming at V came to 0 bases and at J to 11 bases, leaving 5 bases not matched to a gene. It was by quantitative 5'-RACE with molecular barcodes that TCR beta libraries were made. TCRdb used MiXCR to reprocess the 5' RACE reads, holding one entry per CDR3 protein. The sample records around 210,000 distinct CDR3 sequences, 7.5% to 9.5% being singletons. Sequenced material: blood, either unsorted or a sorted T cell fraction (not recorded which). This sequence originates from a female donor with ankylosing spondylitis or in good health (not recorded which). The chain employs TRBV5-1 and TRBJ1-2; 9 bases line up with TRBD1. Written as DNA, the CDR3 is TGCGCCAGCAGCTTGGCCGGGACAGGGACTTACACCTTC. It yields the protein CASSLAGTGTYTF.